Listed below are T cell receptor beta chains from one sample, sequenced in a study of identical twins. TCRdb used MiXCR to reprocess the 5' RACE reads, holding one entry per CDR3 protein. The data hold under 300,000 distinct CDR3 sequences, with 10% to 15% observed a single time. These data were also filed under a second study, of yellow fever vaccine responses in identical twins.

Sequencing input: memory (CD45RO+) T cells sorted from blood. These receptors all come from a woman between 18 and 30 years old in good health. CDR3s leave out the opening cysteine and the closing phenylalanine or tryptophan. Clone size, where shown, is once, few, many, or a class for clones that have expanded.

V gene: TRBV20-1; clone size: few; J gene: TRBJ2-1; CDR3 protein: SAYGGTTYNEQF
V gene: TRBV15; clone size: -; J gene: TRBJ2-2; CDR3 protein: ATSLNTGELF
V gene: TRBV7-9; clone size: -; J gene: TRBJ2-7; CDR3 protein: ASSLWTDEQY
V gene: TRBV5-1; clone size: few; J gene: TRBJ1-4; CDR3 protein: ASSLDQSGTNREKLF
V gene: TRBV5-5; clone size: many; J gene: TRBJ2-3; CDR3 protein: ASSLDGTSTDTQY
V gene: TRBV20-1; clone size: -; J gene: TRBJ2-1; CDR3 protein: SARGQRPGSYNEQF
V gene: TRBV11-2; clone size: -; J gene: TRBJ2-7; CDR3 protein: ASSLLAGYEQY
V gene: TRBV4-2; clone size: -; J gene: TRBJ1-1; CDR3 protein: ASSPDKDTEAF
V gene: TRBV19; clone size: few; J gene: TRBJ1-2; CDR3 protein: ASTSPGNYNGYT
V gene: TRBV18; clone size: many; J gene: TRBJ2-5; CDR3 protein: ASSPGKGKETQY
V gene: TRBV29-1; clone size: few; J gene: TRBJ2-7; CDR3 protein: SVGGEAGKNYEQY
V gene: TRBV5-1; clone size: -; J gene: TRBJ1-3; CDR3 protein: ASSLGSGGNTIY
V gene: TRBV27; clone size: -; J gene: TRBJ2-1; CDR3 protein: ASSDKTSGSHNEQF
V gene: TRBV30; clone size: -; J gene: TRBJ2-5; CDR3 protein: AWSVHAGVQETQY
V gene: TRBV28; clone size: many; J gene: TRBJ1-4; CDR3 protein: ASSLPGINEKLF
V gene: TRBV5-1; clone size: many; J gene: TRBJ2-1; CDR3 protein: ASSLETDYNEQF
V gene: TRBV11-2; clone size: -; J gene: TRBJ2-1; CDR3 protein: ASSLSGRANEQF
V gene: TRBV12-3/TRBV12-4; clone size: -; J gene: TRBJ2-1; CDR3 protein: ASTPGPSYNEQF
V gene: TRBV5-1; clone size: many; J gene: TRBJ1-5; CDR3 protein: ASSLAQGGQPQH
V gene: TRBV11-1; clone size: -; J gene: TRBJ2-3; CDR3 protein: ASNLIGGAGTDTQY
V gene: TRBV5-1; clone size: few; J gene: TRBJ2-7; CDR3 protein: ASSLAPRTQVSYEQY
V gene: TRBV4-2; clone size: -; J gene: TRBJ2-5; CDR3 protein: ASSPNEGETQY
V gene: TRBV5-4; clone size: many; J gene: TRBJ1-1; CDR3 protein: ASSFRADTEAF
V gene: TRBV4-2; clone size: -; J gene: TRBJ2-5; CDR3 protein: ASSHKPSGGQETQY
V gene: TRBV28; clone size: few; J gene: TRBJ1-5; CDR3 protein: ATRQETNQPQH
V gene: TRBV28; clone size: -; J gene: TRBJ2-3; CDR3 protein: ASQRTGAIDTQY
V gene: TRBV7-3; clone size: -; J gene: TRBJ2-3; CDR3 protein: ASSQSGSDTQY
V gene: TRBV6-1; clone size: -; J gene: TRBJ2-6; CDR3 protein: ASKGTGLFSGANVLT
V gene: TRBV4-1; clone size: -; J gene: TRBJ2-7; CDR3 protein: ASSHHREPYEQY
V gene: TRBV5-1; clone size: few; J gene: TRBJ2-2; CDR3 protein: ASSEMAGTGELF
V gene: TRBV10-3; clone size: -; J gene: TRBJ1-2; CDR3 protein: AISSQSSSGFGYT
V gene: TRBV7-2; clone size: few; J gene: TRBJ2-1; CDR3 protein: ASSRGFNEQF
V gene: TRBV3-1; clone size: few; J gene: TRBJ1-3; CDR3 protein: ASSQTGTGNTIY
V gene: TRBV4-2; clone size: few; J gene: TRBJ2-1; CDR3 protein: ASSQDLAGWHNEQF
V gene: TRBV12-5; clone size: -; J gene: TRBJ2-2; CDR3 protein: ASGTITGELF
V gene: TRBV6-1; clone size: -; J gene: TRBJ2-3; CDR3 protein: ASSEAMGQGTDTQY
V gene: TRBV6-1; clone size: -; J gene: TRBJ2-5; CDR3 protein: ASSAGTREETQY
V gene: TRBV5-1; clone size: -; J gene: TRBJ2-3; CDR3 protein: ASSPGQGKVSDTQY
V gene: TRBV2; clone size: -; J gene: TRBJ2-7; CDR3 protein: ASSGDTSSYEQY
V gene: TRBV7-9; clone size: -; J gene: TRBJ2-7; CDR3 protein: ASSLLTSGDTYEQY
V gene: TRBV10-2; clone size: few; J gene: TRBJ2-1; CDR3 protein: ASCRPGLAYNEQF